The present entry profiles one T cell receptor (beta chain) with its context. Its specificity is not known. Germline V gene sequence: CDR1 ENHRY, CDR2 SYGVKD. The CDR3 covers 14 residues. V was clipped by 3 bases and J by 4 bases; unmatched bases: 0. This specimen belongs to a study of response to subunit inactivated influenza vaccine. Study-level findings and limits: Authors proposed each seasonal influenza vaccination draws in few new T cells.

TCRdb ran MiXCR on the RT-PCR reads and lists one entry per CDR3 protein. The sample holds about 520,000 distinct CDR3 sequences; around 25% are singletons and the top ten take 1.5% to 2%. The sequence was collected from a man in his fifties who received an inactivated influenza vaccine. This sample comprised CD4+ T cells sorted from PBMCs, obtained roughly 5 days after vaccination. The rearrangement uses TRBV10-3 and TRBJ2-2; 9 nucleotides line up with TRBD2. The CDR3 region has the DNA TGTGCCATCAGTGAACTAGCGGGCACCGGGGAGCTGTTTTTT. This codes for CAISELAGTGELFF.